These 3 T cell receptor beta chains were all obtained from the same sample, sequenced in a study of CD8 T cells in Susac syndrome (dated by TCRdb to about 2019). The receptor library was made with the immunoSEQ multiplex PCR assay. RNA was extracted using the RNeasy kit, and about 0.5 to 1 microgram was reverse transcribed with random hexamers. TCRdb itself trimmed the public reads at Q25 with fastp, ran MiXCR and retained productive beta chains. Rows are combined by CDR3 protein, so each entry shows the most common genes and DNA. The sample profile shows 95,000 to 150,000 distinct CDR3 sequences; approximately 93% of them were found once. The biggest ten clones account for around 0.3% of the sample. The specimen sequenced was CD8+ T cells from PBMCs. These receptors were collected from a human donor with multiple sclerosis.

The J gene is TRBJ1-1, the V gene TRBV5-4; perhaps TRBD1 as D (5 bases). The germline V gene encodes CDR1 SGHNT and CDR2 YYREEE (reference sequence). V gave up 2 bases and J gave up 1 base, with 9 bases separating them. This CDR3 is 14 amino acids long. This CDR3 reads CASSLGGGNTEAFF. The CDR3 bases are TGTGCCAGCAGCTTAGGTGGGGGGAACACTGAAGCTTTCTTT.

The chain couples TRBV7-9 to TRBJ1-1, with a possible D match to TRBD1 (6 bases). From germline, CDR1 is SEHNR and CDR2 FQNEAQ (reference sequence). This CDR3 has 19 residues. Trimming took 0 bases from V and 3 from J, leaving 23 bases between them. In nucleotides, the CDR3 is TGTGCCAGCAGCTTAGCCGTAATCGGACAGCTACTTTCAGACACTGAAGCTTTCTTT. Translated, it gives CASSLAVIGQLLSDTEAFF.

The chain combines TRBV4-1 with TRBJ2-7; the D gene is possibly TRBD1 (5 bases). CDR1 is MGHRA and CDR2 is YSYEKL in the germline V gene. The CDR3 consists of 14 residues. V gave up 4 bases and J gave up 2 bases, with 12 bases separating them. The CDR3: CASSLGHAPYEQYF. CDR3 nucleotide sequence: TGCGCCAGCAGCCTTGGACACGCTCCCTACGAGCAGTACTTC.